The 18 T cell receptor beta chains listed next were all sequenced from one sample in a study of cytomegalovirus exposure and HLA in healthy donors. It was with 60 Vbeta and 13 Jbeta primers that the PCR ran. Produced via immunoSEQ multiplex PCR; TCRdb's table is partial and in-frame only. The data contain approximately 170,000 clones, around 75% of them singletons. Material for sequencing was PBMCs. Receptor source: a male donor in good health and CMV-seronegative.

The chain recombines TRBV5-5 with TRBJ2-3, with 7 bases that match TRBD1. After removal of 1 base from V and 4 bases from J, the junction contained 0 bases not matched to a gene. Germline CDR1 and CDR2: SGHKS and YYEKEE (reference sequence). The CDR3 consists of 13 residues. In nucleotides, the CDR3 is TGTGCCAGCAGCTTGACAGGGGCAGATACGCAGTATTTT. Protein: CASSLTGADTQYF. Full variable domain (missing parts from reference TRBV5-5 and TRBJ2-3): DAGVTQSPTHLIKTRGQQVTLRCSPISGHKSVSWYQQVLGQGPQFIFQYYEKEERGRGNFPDRFSARQFPNYSSELNVNALLLGDSALYLCASSLTGADTQYFGPGTRLTVL.

The V call is TRBV5-6, the J call TRBJ1-2; D gene uncertain. Germline loops: CDR1 SGHDT, CDR2 YYEEEE. V dropped 3 bases and J dropped 8 bases, with 17 bases sitting between them. The CDR3 is 14 amino acids. For the CDR3, the DNA is TGTGCCAGCAGCTCGGGCCCTGCCGCGGGGGGCTACACCTTC. It is translated as CASSSGPAAGGYTF.

The chain couples TRBV7-9 to TRBJ2-5; 12 nucleotides line up with TRBD2. V trimming: 3 bases; J trimming: 2 bases; junction bases outside the gene matches: 4. Germline-derived CDR1 and CDR2 are SEHNR and FQNEAQ (reference sequence). The CDR3 contains 16 residues. CDR3 nucleotides: TGTGCCAGCAGCTTCTCCGGACTAGCGGGACAAGAGACCCAGTACTTC. This gives the protein CASSFSGLAGQETQYF.

The V gene is TRBV7-7, the J gene TRBJ1-1; D might be TRBD1 (6 bases). Trimming removed 2 bases at V and 2 bases at J, with 21 bases between. This CDR3 is built from 18 residues. Germline CDR1 is SSHAT and CDR2 is FNYEAQ (reference sequence). The CDR3: CASSLRGRDIIFNTEAFF. The CDR3 DNA reads TGTGCCAGCAGCTTAAGGGGCCGGGACATAATATTCAACACTGAAGCTTTCTTT.

The CDR3 nucleotides read TGTGCCAGCAGTCCACAGGCTACGGTCTCCTACGAGCAGTACTTC. This sequence encodes CASSPQATVSYEQYF. The chain uses TRBV2 and TRBJ2-7, with D possibly being TRBD1 (5 bases). This CDR3 contains 15 residues. CDR1 SNHLY and CDR2 FYNNEI come from the germline V gene. V lost 5 bases to trimming and J lost 0 bases, with 14 bases between them.

The CDR3 nucleotides are TGCAGCGTTGAAAGGTTGGGACAGGGGAACACTGAAGCTTTCTTT. This encodes CSVERLGQGNTEAFF. J is TRBJ1-1 and V is TRBV29-1; 9 nucleotides agree with TRBD1. With 2 bases clipped from V and 1 base from J, the junction kept 5 bases outside the gene matches. Germline lookup yields CDR1 SQVTM and CDR2 ANQGSEA. This CDR3 is built from 15 residues.

This clone was seen a single time. The chain recombines TRBV18 with TRBJ1-5; D is perhaps TRBD1 (5 bases). The CDR3 consists of 16 residues. Per the germline V gene, CDR1 is KGHSH and CDR2 is LQKENI. Trimming removed 5 bases from V and 1 base from J, with 15 bases in between. CDR3 sequence: CASSIRWGRSNQPQHF. The CDR3 DNA reads TGTGCCAGCTCAATACGGTGGGGGAGGAGCAATCAGCCCCAGCATTTT.

This rearrangement joins TRBV5-1 to TRBJ1-1, with 8 bases aligning to TRBD1. Germline V gene data show CDR1 as SGHRS and CDR2 as YFSETQ. The CDR3 covers 14 residues. V lost 4 bases, J lost 11 bases, and 13 bases stayed unmatched. Here the CDR3 DNA reads TGCGCCAGCAGCACCGGGACAGGTACTCTCTCCGCTTTCTTT. This encodes CASSTGTGTLSAFF.

The rearrangement joins TRBV27 to TRBJ1-5; tentative D call: TRBD1 (5 bases). Trimming cost V 1 base and J 6 bases, with 16 bases left between them. CDR1 and CDR2 from the germline V gene are MNHEY and SMNVEV (reference sequence). This CDR3 is 16 amino acids long. The CDR3 nucleotides read TGTGCCAGCAGTTTATTCGGGGGAGGTGTAAGTCAGCCCCAGCATTTT. Translation: CASSLFGGGVSQPQHF.

V usage is TRBV5-1 and J usage is TRBJ2-1; 8 positions match TRBD1. The germline V gene encodes CDR1 SGHRS and CDR2 YFSETQ. Trimming took 4 bases from V and 5 from J; bases not matched to a gene: 8. The length of the CDR3 is 15 residues. The CDR3, as DNA: TGCGCCAGCAGCACCGGACAGGGAAGGGACAATGAGCAGTTCTTC. Its protein is CASSTGQGRDNEQFF.

The gene calls are TRBV9 and TRBJ1-2, with a tentative D call TRBD1 (6 bases). The CDR3 has 15 amino acids. V was trimmed by 0 bases and J by 6 bases, leaving 15 bases between them. CDR1 is SGDLS, CDR2 YYNGEE, per germline. Here the CDR3 DNA reads TGTGCCAGCAGCGTAGAGGGCAGGGGCCGGAATGGCTACACCTTC. Translating it yields CASSVEGRGRNGYTF. The full variable domain, completed using reference TRBV9 and TRBJ1-2, is DSGVTQTPKHLITATGQRVTLRCSPRSGDLSVYWYQQSLDQGLQFLIQYYNGEERAKGNILERFSAQQFPDLHSELNLSSLELGDSALYFCASSVEGRGRNGYTFGSGTRLTVV.

The chain joins TRBV28 to TRBJ1-4; D is perhaps TRBD1 (5 bases). CDR3 length: 14 amino acids. Trimming removed 1 base from V and 10 bases from J, with 13 bases in between. The germline V gene has CDR1 MDHEN and CDR2 SYDVKM. CDR3 nucleotides: TGTGCCAGCAGTTTATTGACGGGGGTCAGAAAACTGTTTTTT. It encodes CASSLLTGVRKLFF.

The chain is built from TRBV7-9 and TRBJ1-1; TRBD1 is a possible D gene (5 bases). CDR1 and CDR2 (germline): SEHNR, FQNEAQ (reference sequence). The CDR3 sequence is 13 residues long. Trimming pared 11 bases from V and 1 base from J, leaving 14 bases between. CDR3 in amino acids: CASRPDRNTEAFF. The CDR3 DNA is TGTGCCTCTCGCCCCGACAGGAACACTGAAGCTTTCTTT.

The rearrangement uses TRBV9 and TRBJ1-1; D may be TRBD1 (5 bases). The germline V gene encodes CDR1 SGDLS and CDR2 YYNGEE. This CDR3 contains 14 residues. V lost 1 base and J lost 1, with 8 bases in between. CDR3 protein: CASSVLTENTEAFF. The CDR3 coding sequence is TGTGCCAGCAGCGTATTGACAGAGAACACTGAAGCTTTCTTT.

The chain has TRBV7-9 and TRBJ2-1; 8 bases align to TRBD2. Trimming removed 4 bases from V and 4 bases from J; junction bases left unmatched: 12. The CDR3 sequence is 17 residues long. Germline values: CDR1 SEHNR, CDR2 FQNEAQ (reference sequence). The CDR3 region is CASSWARGGGRYNEQFF. CDR3 sequence (DNA): TGTGCCAGCAGCTGGGCGCGGGGCGGGGGGAGATACAATGAGCAGTTCTTC.

The V gene is TRBV21-1, the J gene TRBJ2-7; the DNA was not compared with TRBD1, the D call given in the table. TRBV21-1 corresponds to a pseudogene. The CDR3 covers 13 residues. CDR3 amino acids: CASTLEGDYEQYF. DNA of the CDR3: TGTGCCAGCACTCTAGAGGGGGATTACGAGCAGTACTTC.

The chain combines TRBV11-2 with TRBJ2-7; TRBD1 matches at 7 bases. Trimming took 4 bases from V and 1 from J; bases not matched to a gene: 4. The V gene's germline CDR1 is SGHAT and CDR2 FQNNGV. This CDR3 spans 14 amino acids. CDR3 bases: TGTGCCAGCAGCTCCGGGACAGCTTCCTACGAGCAGTACTTC. As protein: CASSSGTASYEQYF.

This chain links TRBV27 with TRBJ2-5; D perhaps matches TRBD1 (7 bases). CDR3 length equals 15 residues. Germline V lookup: CDR1 MNHEY, CDR2 SMNVEV (reference sequence). Deletions cut 6 bases from V and 4 bases from J, with 18 bases between. The chain's CDR3 is CASRPGGLRLETQYF. The CDR3 DNA sequence: TGTGCCAGCAGACCAGGGGGGCTTCGACTAGAGACCCAGTACTTC.